These 11 T cell receptor beta chains originate from one sample sequenced in a study of vaccination and CD4 T cells after COVID-19. Their antigens remain unidentified. Treatment defined: roughly ten-day PBMC culture with coronavirus spike peptide pools or control peptides (ViraFEST assay). Sequencing of cultured CD4+ T cell DNA used the Oncomine TCR Beta short-read assay. TCRdb reanalysed the PCR reads using MiXCR and keeps one entry per CDR3 protein. The sample lists approximately 18,000 distinct CDR3 sequences, approximately 49% occurring once. The specimen comprised CD4+ T cells from blood, cultured in vitro, sampled before SARS-CoV-2 vaccination. Receptors were obtained from a human donor who had recovered from COVID-19.

This sequence joins TRBV20-1 and TRBJ2-1; D possibly matches TRBD1 or TRBD2 (5 bases each). Germline values: CDR1 DFQATT, CDR2 SNEGSKA (reference sequence). This CDR3 is 13 amino acids long. The CDR3 DNA reads TGCATGCTACCGGGACCCCTGGCCAATGAGCAGTTCTTC. Its translation is CMLPGPLANEQFF.

This sequence joins TRBV7-3 and TRBJ2-1; D gene ambiguous. Trimming stripped 2 bases from V and 5 bases from J, with 7 bases between. This CDR3 spans 13 amino acids. Germline loops: CDR1 SGHTA, CDR2 FQGTGA. The chain's CDR3 is CASSLADNNEQFF. The CDR3 DNA sequence: TGTGCCAGCAGCTTAGCTGACAACAATGAGCAGTTCTTC. Combining the CDR3 with reference TRBV7-3 and TRBJ2-1 gives the whole variable domain GAGVSQTPSNKVTEKGKYVELRCDPISGHTALYWYRQSLGQGPEFLIYFQGTGAADDSGLPNDRFFAVRPEGSVSTLKIQRTERGDSAVYLCASSLADNNEQFFGPGTRLTVL.

The CDR3 coding sequence is TGCAGTGCTATTTGGCCCCTAGCGGGAGGACCTTCCTACGAGCAGTACTTC. It codes for CSAIWPLAGGPSYEQYF. The V and J genes are TRBV20-1 and TRBJ2-7; 11 positions match TRBD2. The CDR3 loop spans 17 amino acids. J lost 1 base, V lost 4 bases, and 12 bases had no gene match. The germline gives CDR1 DFQATT, CDR2 SNEGSKA (reference sequence).

This clonotype has more than one count but fewer than ten. The J gene is TRBJ2-1, the V gene TRBV19, with a tentative D call TRBD1 (6 bases). The CDR3 sequence is 16 residues long. From germline, CDR1 is LNHDA and CDR2 SQIVND (reference sequence). The V and J ends lost 4 bases and 3 bases respectively, with 16 bases between them. The CDR3 region has the DNA TGTGCCAGTAGTAGCCTACTAGGGGACAACTACAATGAGCAGTTCTTC. This codes for CASSSLLGDNYNEQFF.

J is TRBJ1-2 and V is TRBV20-1, with 9 bases lining up with TRBD1. The J segment lost 2 bases and the V segment lost 1 base, leaving 5 bases of the junction unmatched. Germline V lookup: CDR1 DFQATT, CDR2 SNEGSKA (reference sequence). CDR3 length equals 15 residues. The CDR3, as DNA: TGCAGTGCTAGAGCCCCGGGACAGGGCAACTATGGCTACACCTTC. It is translated as CSARAPGQGNYGYTF.

CDR3 in amino acids: CASTILPSRLASPDTQYF. For the CDR3, the DNA is TGTGCCAGCACCATTTTACCTAGCCGACTAGCAAGTCCAGATACGCAGTATTTT. The genes are TRBV7-9 and TRBJ2-3; 7 positions match TRBD2. The CDR3 totals 18 residues. CDR1 is SEHNR, CDR2 FQNEAQ, per germline (reference sequence). Losses at the gene ends were 7 bases for V and 4 bases for J; bases not matched to a gene: 20. The variable domain in full, completed from reference TRBV7-9 and TRBJ2-3, reads DTGVSQNPRHKITKRGQNVTFRCDPISEHNRLYWYRQTLGQGPEFLTYFQNEAQLEKSRLLSDRFSAERPKGSFSTLEIQRTEQGDSAMYLCASTILPSRLASPDTQYFGPGTRLTVL.

The genes are TRBV28 and TRBJ2-3; D is tentatively TRBD1 or TRBD2 (6 bases each). Germline-derived CDR1 and CDR2 are MDHEN and SYDVKM. The germline V and J ends were trimmed by 5 bases and 2 bases, with 14 bases remaining between them. The CDR3 loop spans 15 amino acids. CDR3 bases: TGTGCCAGCAGTGGGGGGCAAGCGGACACAGATACGCAGTATTTT. Amino acids: CASSGGQADTDTQYF.

The chain couples TRBV11-2 to TRBJ2-1; TRBD2 aligns across 9 bases. The J segment lost 3 bases and the V segment lost 3 bases, leaving 6 bases of the junction unmatched. The CDR3 runs to 16 residues. CDR1 and CDR2 (germline): SGHAT, FQNNGV. The CDR3 DNA reads TGTGCCAGCAGCTTGGGTAGCGGGAGTATCTACAATGAGCAGTTCTTC. Translating gives CASSLGSGSIYNEQFF.

The chain's CDR3 is CSARVGGNTGELFF. As DNA, the CDR3 is TGCAGTGCTAGAGTGGGAGGAAACACCGGGGAGCTGTTTTTT. The chain recombines TRBV20-1 with TRBJ2-2; D might be TRBD2 (6 bases). The CDR3 contains 14 residues. V was trimmed by 1 base and J by 2 bases, leaving 8 bases between them. CDR1 is DFQATT, CDR2 SNEGSKA, per germline (reference sequence).

The genes are TRBV28 and TRBJ1-2, with D possibly TRBD1 on 6 matching bases. Germline-derived CDR1 and CDR2 are MDHEN and SYDVKM. The CDR3 contains 14 residues. V shed 3 bases and J shed 2 bases, with 10 bases lying between them. CDR3 sequence: CASSFPTGNYGYTF. The CDR3 DNA sequence: TGTGCCAGCAGTTTCCCCACAGGGAACTATGGCTACACCTTC.

The chain carries TRBV6-1 and TRBJ1-2; tentative D call: TRBD1 (6 bases). CDR1 MNHNS and CDR2 SASEGT come from the germline V gene. V lost 4 bases, J lost 8 bases, and 14 bases lay in between. This CDR3 is built from 13 residues. The CDR3, as DNA: TGTGCCAGCAGTGTCCAGGGGAAAGGAGGCTACACCTTC. As protein: CASSVQGKGGYTF.